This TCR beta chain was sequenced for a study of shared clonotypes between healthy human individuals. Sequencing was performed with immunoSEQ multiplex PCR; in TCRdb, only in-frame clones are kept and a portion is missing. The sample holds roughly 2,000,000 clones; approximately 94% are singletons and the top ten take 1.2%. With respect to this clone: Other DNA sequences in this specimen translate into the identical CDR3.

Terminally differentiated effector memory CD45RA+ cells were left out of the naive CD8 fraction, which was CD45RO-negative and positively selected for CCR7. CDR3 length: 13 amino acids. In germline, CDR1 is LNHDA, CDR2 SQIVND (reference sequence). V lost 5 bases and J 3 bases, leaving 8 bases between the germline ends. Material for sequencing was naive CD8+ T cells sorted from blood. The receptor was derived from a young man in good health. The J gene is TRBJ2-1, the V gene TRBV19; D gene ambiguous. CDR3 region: CASSLTDYNEQFF. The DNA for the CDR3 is TGTGCCAGTAGTCTCACGGACTACAATGAGCAGTTCTTC.